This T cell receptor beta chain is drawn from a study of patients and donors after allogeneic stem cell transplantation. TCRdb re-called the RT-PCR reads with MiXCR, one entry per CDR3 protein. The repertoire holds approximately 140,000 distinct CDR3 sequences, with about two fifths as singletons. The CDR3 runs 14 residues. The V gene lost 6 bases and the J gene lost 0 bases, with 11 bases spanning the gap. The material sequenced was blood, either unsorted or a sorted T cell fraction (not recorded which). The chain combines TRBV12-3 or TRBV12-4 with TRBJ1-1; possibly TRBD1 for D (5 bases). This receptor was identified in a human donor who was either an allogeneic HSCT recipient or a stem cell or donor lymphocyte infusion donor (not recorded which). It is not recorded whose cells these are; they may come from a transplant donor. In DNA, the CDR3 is TGTGCCAGCAGCCCGGGGGTGATGAACACTGAAGCTTTCTTT. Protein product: CASSPGVMNTEAFF.